A single sample gave rise to the 26 T cell receptor beta chains below, sequenced in a study of blood T cell repertoires in COVID-19. Here immunoSEQ multiplex PCR was the method, and the copy in TCRdb shows in-frame clones only, minus some. The data show some 400,000 clones, with about 90% seen just once and about 6.8% held by the top ten. Sequencing was performed on peripheral blood. The origin of the receptors is a man younger than 35 with active or convalescent COVID-19.

The chain is built from TRBV6-5 and TRBJ2-7, with D unclear. The V end lost 6 bases, the J end lost 3 bases, and 15 bases lay between the germline ends. The V gene's germline CDR1 is MNHEY and CDR2 SVGAGI. The CDR3 spans 14 residues. CDR3 protein: CASRPEPTNYEQYF. CDR3 DNA: TGTGCCAGCAGGCCGGAGCCTACCAACTACGAGCAGTACTTC.

There are a few counts of this clone. The chain carries TRBV11-2 and TRBJ2-1; 8 bases are a match to TRBD2. The CDR3 has 11 amino acids. Germline CDR1 is SGHAT and CDR2 is FQNNGV. Trimming at V came to 5 bases and at J to 13 bases, leaving 4 bases not matched to a gene. CDR3 sequence reads: CASSDSGVQFF. The CDR3 region has the DNA TGTGCCAGCAGCGATAGCGGGGTCCAGTTCTTC. Complete variable domain (other parts from reference TRBV11-2 and TRBJ2-1): EAGVAQSPRYKIIEKRQSVAFWCNPISGHATLYWYQQILGQGPKLLIQFQNNGVVDDSQLPKDRFSAERLKGVDSTLKIQPAKLEDSAVYLCASSDSGVQFFGPGTRLTVL.

The chain is built from TRBV9 and TRBJ2-7, with 7 bases matching TRBD1. The junction had 10 bases not matched to a gene; V was cut back by 4 bases and J by 3 bases. The CDR3 sequence is 15 residues long. CDR1 SGDLS and CDR2 YYNGEE come from the germline V gene. CDR3 sequence (DNA): TGTGCCAGCAGCCCCCAACAGGACAGGAGCTACGAGCAGTACTTC. This sequence encodes CASSPQQDRSYEQYF.

This chain uses TRBV27 with TRBJ2-5; 11 nucleotides match TRBD2. CDR1 and CDR2 (germline): MNHEY, SMNVEV (reference sequence). With V trimmed by 6 bases and J by 7 bases, 13 bases remained unmatched. The CDR3 runs to 16 residues. Here the CDR3 reads CASRRIAGGAAGTQYF. The DNA for the CDR3 is TGTGCCAGCAGGAGGATAGCGGGGGGGGCCGCAGGGACCCAGTACTTC.

The chain employs TRBV5-6 and TRBJ2-7; 7 nucleotides match TRBD2. The CDR3 length is 14 residues. J was trimmed by 7 bases and V by 4 bases; bases with no gene match: 11. In germline, CDR1 is SGHDT, CDR2 YYEEEE. As DNA, the CDR3 is TGTGCCAGCAGCGGTTGGGGCGGGGGTTATGAGCAGTACTTC. This sequence encodes CASSGWGGGYEQYF.

This clone was observed once. Because the CDR3's place on the DNA is in doubt, the DNA is left out and the CDR3 is given as listed by TCRdb. J is TRBJ2-7 and V is TRBV21-1; the table names TRBD1, a call not compared with the DNA. TRBV21-1 is a pseudogene segment. Termini included, the CDR3 measures 15 amino acids. The CDR3 here is CASTSVGQGSYEQYF.

This clone was found once. This rearrangement joins TRBV28 to TRBJ2-2, with a tentative D call TRBD2 (7 bases). Trimming pared 3 bases from V and 5 bases from J, leaving 19 bases between. The CDR3 has 17 residues. Germline CDR1 and CDR2: MDHEN and SYDVKM. The CDR3 DNA is TGTGCCAGCAGTTTCCGGGGGGCGGCCGGACCTACCGGGGAGCTGTTTTTT. Its translation: CASSFRGAAGPTGELFF.

The chain uses TRBV9 and TRBJ1-1; perhaps TRBD1 as D (5 bases). The CDR3 is 16 amino acids. With 0 bases removed from V and 3 bases from J, the gap between germline ends came to 15 bases. Germline lookup yields CDR1 SGDLS and CDR2 YYNGEE. In DNA, the CDR3 is TGTGCCAGCAGCGTAGACCCCCAGGGAACGGACACTGAAGCTTTCTTT. Translating gives CASSVDPQGTDTEAFF. The full variable domain, its missing parts supplied by reference TRBV9 and TRBJ1-1, is DSGVTQTPKHLITATGQRVTLRCSPRSGDLSVYWYQQSLDQGLQFLIQYYNGEERAKGNILERFSAQQFPDLHSELNLSSLELGDSALYFCASSVDPQGTDTEAFFGQGTRLTVV.

The chain carries TRBV19 and TRBJ1-5; TRBD1 might be the D (6 bases). The CDR3 runs to 15 residues. V lost 0 bases and J lost 2, with 8 bases in between. The germline V gene has CDR1 LNHDA and CDR2 SQIVND (reference sequence). The CDR3 nucleotides are TGTGCCAGTAGTATAGAGGGGGCACGCAATCAGCCCCAGCATTTT. It specifies CASSIEGARNQPQHF.

This chain links TRBV27 with TRBJ1-6; D gene unclear. Germline V gene lookup returns CDR1 MNHEY and CDR2 SMNVEV (reference sequence). The CDR3 has 15 amino acids. V shed 3 bases and J shed 10 bases, with 16 bases lying between them. The chain's CDR3 is CASSFQTRVRSPLHF. The CDR3 DNA follows: TGTGCCAGCAGTTTCCAAACCCGGGTTCGCTCACCCCTCCACTTT.

This chain links TRBV7-3 with TRBJ1-1; no reliable D call. The CDR3 is 14 residues long. CDR1 is SGHTA and CDR2 is FQGTGA in the germline V gene. V was pared by 3 bases and J by 2 bases, with 10 bases between. Written as DNA, the CDR3 is TGTGCCAGCAGCTTCGGTGGAGATAACACTGAAGCTTTCTTT. It encodes CASSFGGDNTEAFF.

This chain connects TRBV5-8 to TRBJ2-2; 9 bases fit TRBD1. J was trimmed by 0 bases and V by 6 bases; bases with no gene match: 12. The CDR3 has 18 amino acids. Per the germline V gene, CDR1 is SGHTS and CDR2 is YDEGEE. The CDR3 DNA is TGTGCCAGCAACAGGGACAGGGAGATTGGGGCGAACACCGGGGAGCTGTTTTTT. Amino acid sequence: CASNRDREIGANTGELFF.

The chain employs TRBV7-9 and TRBJ2-7; D remains unclear. V lost 5 bases and J 0 bases, leaving 11 bases between the germline ends. Germline-derived CDR1 and CDR2 are SEHNR and FQNEAQ (reference sequence). This CDR3 has 14 amino acids. The DNA of the CDR3 is TGTGCCAGCAGCGCACGGTCTAGCTCCTACGAGCAGTACTTC. This translates into CASSARSSSYEQYF.

V is TRBV7-6 and J is TRBJ2-2; TRBD1 aligns across 8 bases. This CDR3 comprises 16 residues. Trimming at V came to 1 base and at J to 4 bases, leaving 5 bases not matched to a gene. CDR1 SGHVS and CDR2 FNYEAQ come from the germline V gene. The CDR3 DNA reads TGTGCCAGCAGCTTAGAGGCTGACAGGGGCACCGGGGAGCTGTTTTTT. This codes for CASSLEADRGTGELFF.

The chain employs TRBV28 and TRBJ2-5; TRBD1 aligns across 10 bases. The CDR3 is made up of 15 amino acids. The junction had 6 bases not matched to a gene; V was cut back by 3 bases and J by 5 bases. Germline CDR1 MDHEN, CDR2 SYDVKM. The CDR3 region is CASSFGGQGMETQYF. CDR3 DNA: TGTGCCAGCAGTTTTGGGGGACAGGGGATGGAGACCCAGTACTTC.

With regard to this clone: The junction and the germline gene differ at one end; a read error may be behind it. The J gene is TRBJ1-1, the V gene TRBV28, with 7 nucleotides matching TRBD1. The CDR3 length is 12 residues. Germline V gene data show CDR1 as MDHEN and CDR2 as SYDVKM. Here the CDR3 DNA reads TGTGCCAGCAACACCGACAGGGCCAACGAGATCTTT. Translation gives CASNTDRANEIF.

The V gene is TRBV7-2, the J gene TRBJ2-1, with TRBD2 identical over 12 bases. The CDR3 runs to 16 residues. In germline, CDR1 is SGHTA, CDR2 FQGNSA. V gave up 3 bases and J gave up 8 bases; unmatched junction bases: 8. CDR3 nucleotide sequence: TGTGCCAGCAGCTTCATGACTAGCGGGGGTGGTCATGAGCAGTTCTTC. This encodes CASSFMTSGGGHEQFF.

The CDR3, as DNA: TGTGCCAGCAGCTTAGTGGGACAAGGGGACTACGAGCAGTACTTC. Amino acids: CASSLVGQGDYEQYF. The gene calls are TRBV7-2 and TRBJ2-7; D is perhaps TRBD1 (6 bases). Germline CDR1 is SGHTA and CDR2 is FQGNSA. The V end was cut by 1 base, the J end by 3 bases, with 13 bases between. This CDR3 contains 15 residues.

The chain couples TRBV5-4 to TRBJ2-1; D possibly corresponds to TRBD1 (6 bases). Trimming left V 5 bases short and J 1 base short, with 16 bases between. The germline gives CDR1 SGHNT, CDR2 YYREEE (reference sequence). The CDR3 sequence is 16 residues long. As DNA, the CDR3 is TGTGCCAGCAGGCCAACCGGGACAAGATCCTACAATGAGCAGTTCTTC. This codes for CASRPTGTRSYNEQFF.

The chain joins TRBV6-5 to TRBJ1-2; weak D call: TRBD1 (6 bases). This CDR3 region has 14 residues. V shed 6 bases and J shed 3 bases, with 14 bases lying between them. The V gene's germline CDR1 is MNHEY and CDR2 SVGAGI. The CDR3 DNA reads as TGTGCCAGCAGCCCCGGGGGGGCCTACTATGGCTACACCTTC. This translates into CASSPGGAYYGYTF.

The gene calls are TRBV28 and TRBJ2-5; 8 nucleotides match TRBD2. V lost 7 bases and J lost 5; bases outside the gene matches: 9. Germline V gene data show CDR1 as MDHEN and CDR2 as SYDVKM. This CDR3 has 14 amino acids. The CDR3: CASTFRGGWETQYF. Here the CDR3 DNA reads TGTGCCAGCACCTTCCGGGGGGGCTGGGAGACCCAGTACTTC.

The CDR3 is CASSHPRDRGTYEQYF. The CDR3 DNA reads as TGTGCCAGCAGCCACCCCCGGGACAGGGGGACCTACGAGCAGTACTTC. This chain joins TRBV27 and TRBJ2-7, with 11 bases matching TRBD1. The CDR3 extends over 16 amino acids. CDR1 is MNHEY, CDR2 SMNVEV, per germline (reference sequence). V trimming: 6 bases; J trimming: 2 bases; junction bases outside the gene matches: 9.

The rearrangement joins TRBV6-5 to TRBJ2-2; D not certain. CDR1 is MNHEY and CDR2 is SVGAGI in the germline V gene. The V and J ends lost 8 bases and 3 bases respectively, with 16 bases between them. CDR3 length equals 15 residues. The CDR3, as DNA: TGTGCCAGCTCGAAGCCGGGTAGTTACACCGGGGAGCTGTTTTTT. Translated, it gives CASSKPGSYTGELFF.

The chain employs TRBV7-8 and TRBJ2-7, with 9 positions matching TRBD1. J lost 3 bases, V lost 5 bases, and 8 bases had no gene match. The CDR3 contains 15 residues. Germline V lookup: CDR1 SGHVS, CDR2 FQNEAQ. In DNA form, the CDR3 reads TGTGCCAGCAGCCGAGAGGGGACAGGGCACTACGAGCAGTACTTC. Translated: CASSREGTGHYEQYF.

The CDR3 region is CASSPRGAGDTGELFF. CDR3 nucleotides: TGTGCCAGCAGCCCCCGAGGAGCGGGAGATACCGGGGAGCTGTTTTTT. The chain has TRBV9 and TRBJ2-2, with 8 positions matching TRBD2. The CDR3 contains 16 residues. Per germline, CDR1 SGDLS and CDR2 YYNGEE. V lost 4 bases and J lost 5; bases outside the gene matches: 10. Combining the CDR3 with reference TRBV9 and TRBJ2-2 gives the whole variable domain DSGVTQTPKHLITATGQRVTLRCSPRSGDLSVYWYQQSLDQGLQFLIQYYNGEERAKGNILERFSAQQFPDLHSELNLSSLELGDSALYFCASSPRGAGDTGELFFGEGSRLTVL.

The CDR3 bases are TGTGCCAGCTCACCCGCCTCTCAGGGGACATATGGCTACACCTTC. As protein: CASSPASQGTYGYTF. V usage is TRBV18 and J usage is TRBJ1-2; weak D call: TRBD1 (6 bases). CDR3 size: 15 residues. V was cut by 3 bases and J by 5 bases, with 16 bases left in between. Germline V gene lookup returns CDR1 KGHSH and CDR2 LQKENI.